These 18 T cell receptor beta chains share one sample of origin, sequenced in a study of blood T cells in healthy people across ages. A second PCR, run for about 6 to 12 cycles, used a sample-barcoded 5' primer plus a J-beta primer mix. TCRdb ran MiXCR on the 5' RACE reads and lists one entry per CDR3 protein. The sample lists about 650,000 distinct CDR3 sequences, about 32% occurring once. Sequencing was done on a sample of blood. These receptors all come from a woman aged 80 or older in good health.

The J gene is TRBJ2-1, the V gene TRBV19, with D uncertain. The length of the CDR3 is 13 residues. Trimming shortened V by 3 bases and J by 6 bases, and 9 bases separated the two germline ends. The V gene's germline CDR1 is LNHDA and CDR2 SQIVND (reference sequence). The CDR3 nucleotides read TGTGCCAGTAGTATGGGCCAGACCAATGAGCAGTTCTTC. Translating it yields CASSMGQTNEQFF. Together with reference TRBV19 and TRBJ2-1, the CDR3 gives the full variable domain: DGGITQSPKYLFRKEGQNVTLSCEQNLNHDAMYWYRQDPGQGLRLIYYSQIVNDFQKGDIAEGYSVSREKKESFPLTVTSAQKNPTAFYLCASSMGQTNEQFFGPGTRLTVL.

The chain has TRBV20-1 and TRBJ1-2; maybe TRBD1 (6 bases). V was clipped by 7 bases and J by 1 base, with 13 bases between them. The CDR3 covers 13 residues. Germline V gives CDR1 DFQATT, CDR2 SNEGSKA (reference sequence). The CDR3 nucleotides read TGCAGTGTCATACAGGGACTTAACTATGGCTACACCTTC. Its translation: CSVIQGLNYGYTF.

Details on this clonotype: Given a much more abundant clone one base away, this may be a read error. J is TRBJ2-2 and V is TRBV4-1, with 8 bases that match TRBD1. This CDR3 contains 17 residues. CDR1 and CDR2 (germline): MGHRA, YSYEKL. CDR3 region: CVSSQDGQGARTGELFF. DNA of the CDR3: TGCGTCAGCAGCCAAGATGGGCAGGGGGCGCGGACCGGGGAGCTGTTTTTT.

V and J are TRBV10-3 and TRBJ2-1; 10 nucleotides match TRBD2. Per the germline V gene, CDR1 is ENHRY and CDR2 is SYGVKD. Germline trimming cut 3 bases from V and 8 bases from J; bases unmatched to any gene: 7. This CDR3 has 15 residues. The CDR3 is CAISDRPSGSDEQFF. As DNA, the CDR3 is TGTGCCATCAGTGATCGTCCTAGCGGGAGTGATGAGCAGTTCTTC.

This clonotype showed up many times. The chain couples TRBV7-8 to TRBJ2-7; TRBD1 agrees at 8 bases. CDR3 length equals 15 residues. V was pared by 0 bases and J by 4 bases, with 5 bases of the junction left unmatched. Germline V gene data show CDR1 as SGHVS and CDR2 as FQNEAQ. CDR3 in amino acids: CASSLAEDRAYEQYF. The CDR3 bases are TGTGCCAGCAGCTTAGCCGAGGACAGGGCTTACGAGCAGTACTTC.

The chain links TRBV28 to TRBJ2-5; 9 positions agree with TRBD2. CDR1 and CDR2 (germline): MDHEN, SYDVKM. The CDR3 has 16 amino acids. J lost 2 bases, V lost 2 bases, and 6 bases had no gene match. As DNA, the CDR3 is TGTGCCAGCAGTTTAGGGGGACTAGCAACGCAAGAGACCCAGTACTTC. This codes for CASSLGGLATQETQYF.

The chain uses TRBV5-1 and TRBJ2-1; no clear D gene. The germline gives CDR1 SGHRS, CDR2 YFSETQ. Trimming took 4 bases from V and 9 from J, leaving 17 bases between them. This CDR3 is built from 14 residues. The CDR3 DNA reads TGCGCCAGCAGCCCGAGCCAACGGAACGGTGAGCAGTTCTTC. It yields the protein CASSPSQRNGEQFF.

This clonotype was detected only a few times. The rearrangement uses TRBV18 and TRBJ2-6; 7 nucleotides line up with TRBD1. This CDR3 has 19 amino acids. CDR1 and CDR2 from the germline V gene are KGHSH and LQKENI. J gave up 0 bases and V 4 bases, and 12 bases lay outside the gene matches. The CDR3 sequence: CASSLKTGRGSSGANVLTF. In DNA, the CDR3 is TGTGCCAGCTCACTGAAGACCGGCAGGGGGTCCTCTGGGGCCAACGTCCTGACTTTC.

This clonotype has ten or more counts. The chain recombines TRBV9 with TRBJ2-1; the D call may be TRBD1 or TRBD2 (5 bases each). Trimming cost V 0 bases and J 10 bases, with 17 bases left between them. CDR1 and CDR2 from the germline V gene are SGDLS and YYNGEE. This CDR3 spans 15 amino acids. CDR3 region: CASSVDGAQVREQFF. CDR3 DNA sequence: TGTGCCAGCAGCGTAGACGGGGCACAAGTCCGGGAGCAGTTCTTC.

This clonotype was recorded many times. The V gene is TRBV4-1, the J gene TRBJ1-4; D not certain. The CDR3 runs 16 residues. Trimming stripped 4 bases from V and 1 base from J, with 13 bases between. Germline loops: CDR1 MGHRA, CDR2 YSYEKL. The CDR3 loop is CASSPVTYRTNEKLFF. In DNA, the CDR3 is TGCGCCAGCAGCCCAGTGACCTATCGAACTAATGAAAAACTGTTTTTT.

This clonotype was detected many times. V and J are TRBV3-1 and TRBJ1-6; 7 positions agree with TRBD1. The CDR3 has 14 residues. CDR1 and CDR2 from the germline V gene are LGHDT and YNNKEL (reference sequence). Trimming removed 7 bases from V and 8 bases from J; junction bases left unmatched: 8. The CDR3 sequence is CASTSTGSDSPLHF. CDR3 nucleotides: TGTGCCAGCACCTCGACAGGGAGTGATTCACCCCTCCACTTT.

This clonotype was observed many times. The chain recombines TRBV10-2 with TRBJ1-5; D gene unclear. The CDR3 totals 14 residues. The V end lost 0 bases, the J end lost 4 bases, and 7 bases lay between the germline ends. Germline V gene lookup returns CDR1 WSHSY and CDR2 SAAADI. The CDR3 loop reads CASSESGNNQPQHF. In DNA form, the CDR3 reads TGCGCCAGCAGTGAGTCAGGGAATAATCAGCCCCAGCATTTT.

The rearrangement links TRBV2 to TRBJ2-7; the match to TRBD2 covers 9 bases. The CDR3 runs 16 residues. With V trimmed by 4 bases and J by 6 bases, 13 bases remained unmatched. The germline V gene has CDR1 SNHLY and CDR2 FYNNEI. This chain's CDR3 is CASSVSLVAGEGEQYF. In nucleotides, the CDR3 is TGTGCCAGCAGTGTGTCCCTGGTAGCGGGAGAGGGCGAGCAGTACTTC.

The rearrangement joins TRBV6-4 to TRBJ1-2; TRBD1 matches at 8 bases. V shed 2 bases and J 5 bases; nucleotides not matched to a gene: 10. This CDR3 spans 16 amino acids. Germline loops: CDR1 MRHNA, CDR2 SNTAGT. The CDR3 here is CASSDPLRTGNYGYTF. CDR3 nucleotides: TGTGCCAGCAGTGACCCCCTGCGGACAGGGAATTATGGCTACACCTTC.

This clonotype was recorded many times. Here the CDR3 DNA reads TGTGCCAGCAGTCCCTCCGGGAGCTCCCAAGAGACCCAGTACTTC. Amino acids: CASSPSGSSQETQYF. The V call is TRBV12-3 or TRBV12-4, the J call TRBJ2-5, with D possibly being TRBD2 (6 bases). The V and J ends lost 5 bases and 1 base respectively, with 14 bases between them. CDR3 size: 15 residues.

This clonotype was seen only a few times. This sequence joins TRBV5-4 and TRBJ2-1; 8 bases are shared with TRBD2. CDR1 is SGHNT and CDR2 is YYREEE in the germline V gene (reference sequence). The CDR3 spans 15 residues. Trimming cost V 7 bases and J 6 bases; bases outside gene matches: 12. The DNA for the CDR3 is TGTGCCAGCTTACCAGCAGGGGCGGGGGGCAATGAGCAGTTCTTC. Translation: CASLPAGAGGNEQFF.

This clonotype was observed many times. The chain joins TRBV5-1 to TRBJ2-1, with 7 bases identical to TRBD1. Germline values: CDR1 SGHRS, CDR2 YFSETQ. The CDR3 has 14 amino acids. Trimming at V came to 0 bases and at J to 6 bases, leaving 3 bases not matched to a gene. CDR3 sequence: CASSLAAGGNEQFF. The CDR3 DNA reads TGCGCCAGCAGCTTGGCCGCAGGGGGCAATGAGCAGTTCTTC. Using reference TRBV5-1 and TRBJ2-1 for the parts outside the CDR3, the full variable domain is KAGVTQTPRYLIKTRGQQVTLSCSPISGHRSVSWYQQTPGQGLQFLFEYFSETQRNKGNFPGRFSGRQFSNSRSEMNVSTLELGDSALYLCASSLAAGGNEQFFGPGTRLTVL.

This clonotype was seen at least ten times. The chain has TRBV7-2 and TRBJ2-1, with D uncertain. The length of the CDR3 is 15 residues. With 0 bases removed from V and 2 bases from J, the gap between germline ends came to 8 bases. Germline V gene data show CDR1 as SGHTA and CDR2 as FQGNSA. CDR3: CASSLADGPYNEQFF. The CDR3 DNA sequence: TGTGCCAGCAGCTTAGCAGACGGGCCCTACAATGAGCAGTTCTTC.